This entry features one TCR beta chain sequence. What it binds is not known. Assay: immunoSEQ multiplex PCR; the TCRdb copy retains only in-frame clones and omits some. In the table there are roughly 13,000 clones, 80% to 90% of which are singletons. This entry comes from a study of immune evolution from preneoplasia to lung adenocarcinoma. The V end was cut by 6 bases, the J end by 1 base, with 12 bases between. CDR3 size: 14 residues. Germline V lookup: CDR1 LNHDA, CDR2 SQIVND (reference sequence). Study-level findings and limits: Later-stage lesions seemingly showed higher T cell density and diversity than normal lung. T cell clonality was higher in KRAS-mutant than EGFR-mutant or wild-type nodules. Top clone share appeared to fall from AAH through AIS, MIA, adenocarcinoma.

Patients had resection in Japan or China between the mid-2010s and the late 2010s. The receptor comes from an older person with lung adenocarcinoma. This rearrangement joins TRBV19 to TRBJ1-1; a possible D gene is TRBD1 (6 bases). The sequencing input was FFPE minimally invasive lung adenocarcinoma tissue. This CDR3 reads CASRAGAANTEAFF. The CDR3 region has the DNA TGTGCCAGTAGGGCAGGGGCAGCGAACACTGAAGCTTTCTTT.